Listed below are T cell receptor beta chains from one sample, sequenced in a study of cytomegalovirus exposure and HLA in healthy donors. The data were produced by immunoSEQ multiplex PCR, yet TCRdb's version contains in-frame clones alone and is incomplete. This sample's table has 100,000 to 150,000 clones. Sequencing was carried out using PBMCs. Receptors were obtained from a woman between 40 and 50 years old in good health and CMV-seropositive. Each CDR3 is given without its conserved first and last residue.

J gene	V gene	CDR3 protein
TRBJ2-7	TRBV19	ASANGVDGYEQY
TRBJ2-5	TRBV15	ATSSRRQNQETQY
TRBJ2-3	TRBV25-1	ASSGSEAEDTQY
TRBJ2-4	TRBV10-1	ASSESRERAKNIQY
TRBJ1-1	TRBV14	ASSPQDRGGAF
TRBJ2-1	TRBV6-1	ASSDRVYNEQF
TRBJ2-1	TRBV29-1	SVTGTSYDNERF
TRBJ1-4	TRBV28	ASSTGGPFYEKLF
-	TRBV29-1	SVEDLTGTGVYEQY
TRBJ2-1	TRBV5-1	ASLDHGPLGEQF
TRBJ2-4	TRBV10-3	AISAGPVGGNIQY
TRBJ1-2	TRBV18	ASSPSGGEEGYT
TRBJ2-3	TRBV25-1	ASSQSWREPTDTQY
TRBJ1-5	TRBV6-1	ASGGGNQPQH
TRBJ1-1	TRBV28	ASSGQLEAF